The 9 T cell receptor beta chains below come from one sample, sequenced in a study of cytomegalovirus exposure and HLA in healthy donors. The PCR used 60 Vbeta and 13 Jbeta primers. Data came from immunoSEQ multiplex PCR; TCRdb stores just in-frame clones and leaves some out. The data contain about 200,000 clones, approximately 78% of them singletons. What was sequenced was PBMCs. Receptors were obtained from a woman aged 40 to 50 in good health and CMV-seronegative.

The chain has TRBV15 and TRBJ1-2; 8 bases match TRBD1. The CDR3 sequence is 15 residues long. Trimming cost V 5 bases and J 2 bases; bases outside gene matches: 7. Germline V gives CDR1 LNHNV, CDR2 YYDKDF (reference sequence). In DNA, the CDR3 is TGTGCCACCAGCGCAAACAGGGGGTTGAACTATGGCTACACCTTC. Translation: CATSANRGLNYGYTF.

V usage is TRBV28 and J usage is TRBJ1-5; a weak D match, TRBD1 (6 bases). Trimming took 5 bases from V and 3 from J, leaving 11 bases between them. Germline CDR1 is MDHEN and CDR2 is SYDVKM. This CDR3 region has 14 residues. The CDR3 reads CASSKDRLNQPQHF. Here the CDR3 DNA reads TGTGCCAGCAGTAAAGACAGGCTCAATCAGCCCCAGCATTTT. The whole variable domain, filled in from reference TRBV28 and TRBJ1-5, reads DVKVTQSSRYLVKRTGEKVFLECVQDMDHENMFWYRQDPGLGLRLIYFSYDVKMKEKGDIPEGYSVSREKKERFSLILESASTNQTSMYLCASSKDRLNQPQHFGDGTRLSIL.

V gene TRBV6-1 combines with J gene TRBJ2-3; TRBD2 is a possible D gene (5 bases). Trimming stripped 5 bases from V and 5 bases from J, with 11 bases between. The length of the CDR3 is 13 residues. Germline CDR1 is MNHNS and CDR2 is SASEGT. CDR3 loop: CASSSTSIDTQYF. The CDR3 nucleotides are TGTGCCAGCAGTTCAACTAGTATAGATACGCAGTATTTT.

CDR3 protein: CASSRQGWGTDTQYF. In DNA form, the CDR3 reads TGTGCCAGCAGTAGACAGGGGTGGGGCACAGATACGCAGTATTTT. V usage is TRBV25-1 and J usage is TRBJ2-3; 8 bases are shared with TRBD1. The CDR3 sequence is 15 residues long. Losses at the gene ends were 5 bases for V and 1 base for J; bases not matched to a gene: 5. Germline V lookup: CDR1 MGHDK, CDR2 SYGVNS.

The chain uses TRBV21-1 and TRBJ1-2. TRBV21-1 is a pseudogene. The CDR3 runs to 15 residues. Written as DNA, the CDR3 is TGTGCCAGCAGCAAAGTCCGGGGGATCCCTCGGGGCTACACCTTC. Translation: CASSKVRGIPRGYTF.

The V call is TRBV9, the J call TRBJ1-1; TRBD1 agrees at 8 bases. CDR1 is SGDLS, CDR2 YYNGEE, per germline. The CDR3 loop spans 15 amino acids. Unmatched junction bases numbered 10, after V lost 4 bases and J lost 5 bases. The CDR3, as DNA: TGTGCCAGCAGCACTACGACAGGGGCGAAGACTGAAGCTTTCTTT. The encoded protein is CASSTTTGAKTEAFF.

The gene calls are TRBV6-1 and TRBJ2-3; 7 nucleotides match TRBD1. The CDR3 loop spans 15 amino acids. After removal of 7 bases from V and 0 bases from J, the junction contained 7 bases not matched to a gene. Germline CDR1 and CDR2: MNHNS and SASEGT. The CDR3 DNA reads as TGTGCCAGCAAGATGACAGGGTTGAGCACAGATACGCAGTATTTT. Translated: CASKMTGLSTDTQYF.

The genes are TRBV9 and TRBJ2-2; the D gene is possibly TRBD2 (6 bases). The CDR3 loop spans 16 amino acids. Germline lookup yields CDR1 SGDLS and CDR2 YYNGEE. Trimming left V 0 bases short and J 4 bases short, with 13 bases between. In DNA form, the CDR3 reads TGTGCCAGCAGCGTAGTAGGAGGGGCGAGCACCGGGGAGCTGTTTTTT. The encoded protein is CASSVVGGASTGELFF.

In DNA, the CDR3 is TGCGCCAGCAGCTTGCCAGGGGGACTGAGGAATTCACCCCTCCACTTT. Amino acid sequence: CASSLPGGLRNSPLHF. The chain recombines TRBV5-1 with TRBJ1-6, with 7 bases identical to TRBD1. This CDR3 is built from 16 residues. The germline gives CDR1 SGHRS, CDR2 YFSETQ. The V segment lost 1 base and the J segment 7 bases; nucleotides outside the gene matches: 8.